A single sample is the source of the 6 T cell receptor beta chains below, sequenced in a study of blood T cell repertoires in COVID-19. Produced via immunoSEQ multiplex PCR; TCRdb's table is partial and in-frame only. In the table there are a few hundred thousand clones, approximately 90% of which are singletons. The sample consisted of peripheral blood. The source is a man aged 50-59 years with acute or convalescent COVID-19.

The chain joins TRBV5-1 to TRBJ2-2; the match to TRBD1 covers 7 bases. This CDR3 is 16 amino acids long. CDR1 and CDR2 (germline): SGHRS, YFSETQ. V trimming: 4 bases; J trimming: 1 base; junction bases outside the gene matches: 7. CDR3 coding DNA: TGCGCCAGCAGCGAAACCGGGACAGTGAACACCGGGGAGCTGTTTTTT. Translated, it gives CASSETGTVNTGELFF.

The rearrangement links TRBV19 to TRBJ1-6; no clear D gene. The length of the CDR3 is 16 residues. V was cut by 3 bases and J by 0 bases, with 9 bases left in between. CDR1 and CDR2 (germline): LNHDA, SQIVND (reference sequence). This CDR3 reads CASSMSAGSYNSPLHF. CDR3 nucleotide sequence: TGTGCCAGTAGTATGTCTGCGGGCTCCTATAATTCACCCCTCCACTTT. The entire variable domain, with the rest obtained from reference TRBV19 and TRBJ1-6, is as follows: DGGITQSPKYLFRKEGQNVTLSCEQNLNHDAMYWYRQDPGQGLRLIYYSQIVNDFQKGDIAEGYSVSREKKESFPLTVTSAQKNPTAFYLCASSMSAGSYNSPLHFGNGTRLTVT.

The chain has TRBV27 and TRBJ2-5, with D maybe TRBD2 (5 bases). CDR1 MNHEY and CDR2 SMNVEV come from the germline V gene (reference sequence). The CDR3 spans 14 residues. V shed 0 bases and J shed 5 bases, with 10 bases lying between them. This chain's CDR3 is CASSLSRVGETQYF. The CDR3 DNA reads as TGTGCCAGCAGTTTATCGAGGGTGGGCGAGACCCAGTACTTC.

The CDR3 sequence: CASSYFGSASGAFF. CDR3 in DNA: TGTGCCAGCAGTTACTTCGGGTCGGCTAGTGGAGCTTTCTTT. This chain uses TRBV6-6 with TRBJ1-1; D is unresolved. This CDR3 has 14 residues. Germline CDR1 and CDR2: MNHNY and SVGAGI (reference sequence). Trimming left V 1 base short and J 10 bases short, with 16 bases between.

The DNA of the CDR3 is TGTGCCAGCAGCTTGTCCGGGAACTATGGCTACACCTTC. Translation: CASSLSGNYGYTF. The gene calls are TRBV5-6 and TRBJ1-2; D is ambiguous. Germline values: CDR1 SGHDT, CDR2 YYEEEE. The CDR3 consists of 13 residues. V dropped 1 base and J dropped 2 bases, with 6 bases sitting between them.

This clone was detected only once. The rearrangement uses TRBV6-5 and TRBJ2-5; maybe TRBD1 (6 bases). The germline CDR1 and CDR2 sequences are MNHEY and SVGAGI. The CDR3 has 16 amino acids. V lost 0 bases, J lost 2 bases, and 13 bases lay in between. The CDR3 coding sequence is TGTGCCAGCAGTTACTCGAATAACAGGGCTCAAGAGACCCAGTACTTC. It encodes CASSYSNNRAQETQYF.